These 15 T cell receptor beta chains share one sample of origin, sequenced in a study of neurological immune-mediated disorders. TCRdb re-analysed the 5' RACE reads in MiXCR, keeping a single row per CDR3 protein. The sample has roughly 74,000 distinct CDR3 sequences, less than 5.5% seen once. The material sequenced was PBMCs. The receptors originated from a man aged 18 to 30 with multiple sclerosis.

This clonotype has at least ten counts. The chain combines TRBV28 with TRBJ2-7, with a possible D match to TRBD1 (5 bases). The CDR3 loop spans 14 amino acids. The V gene's germline CDR1 is MDHEN and CDR2 SYDVKM. With 2 bases removed from V and 4 bases from J, the gap between germline ends came to 12 bases. The CDR3 loop reads CASSLDAGKYEQYF. CDR3 sequence (DNA): TGTGCCAGCAGTTTAGACGCAGGGAAATACGAGCAGTACTTC.

This clonotype appeared many times. The chain employs TRBV5-6 and TRBJ2-3; D ambiguous. CDR1 is SGHDT, CDR2 YYEEEE, per germline. The V gene lost 4 bases and the J gene lost 1 base, with 22 bases spanning the gap. The CDR3 is 18 residues long. This CDR3 reads CASSPGVRATAGTDTQYF. The CDR3 DNA reads as TGTGCCAGCAGCCCGGGTGTCCGGGCCACAGCTGGCACAGATACGCAGTATTTT.

The table lists this clonotype with many counts. The chain carries TRBV29-1 and TRBJ2-1; D is unclear. Germline V gene lookup returns CDR1 SQVTM and CDR2 ANQGSEA. The CDR3 contains 11 residues. With 7 bases removed from V and 4 bases from J, the gap between germline ends came to 8 bases. The CDR3 DNA is TGCAGCGGCGAAACTTACAATGAGCAGTTCTTC. It specifies CSGETYNEQFF.

This clonotype was detected only a few times. This chain uses TRBV5-1 with TRBJ1-1; D is unresolved. The length of the CDR3 is 12 residues. Germline assignment: CDR1 SGHRS and CDR2 YFSETQ. V was shortened by 2 bases and J by 6 bases, with 8 bases between the two germline ends. The CDR3: CASSFEGAEAFF. CDR3 DNA sequence: TGCGCCAGCAGCTTTGAGGGCGCTGAAGCTTTCTTT.

This clonotype was seen at least ten times. V gene TRBV7-9 combines with J gene TRBJ2-7; a possible D gene is TRBD1 (6 bases). The CDR3 length is 17 residues. V was cut by 1 base and J by 0 bases, with 16 bases left in between. CDR1 is SEHNR and CDR2 is FQNEAQ in the germline V gene (reference sequence). CDR3: CASSLVGQYAISYEQYF. The CDR3 DNA reads as TGTGCCAGCAGCTTAGTAGGACAGTATGCCATCTCCTACGAGCAGTACTTC.

At least ten counts were recorded for this clonotype. The chain combines TRBV20-1 with TRBJ2-7; D is undetermined. There are 11 residues in the CDR3. The V gene's germline CDR1 is DFQATT and CDR2 SNEGSKA (reference sequence). V gave up 2 bases and J gave up 6 bases, with 8 bases separating them. The CDR3 is CSARSRSEQYF. CDR3 bases: TGCAGTGCTAGATCTCGTTCCGAGCAGTACTTC.

This clonotype occurred many times. V and J are TRBV12-3 or TRBV12-4 and TRBJ1-3, with D tentatively TRBD1 (6 bases). V lost 8 bases and J 0 bases, leaving 23 bases between the germline ends. This CDR3 region has 18 residues. CDR3 protein: CASLPPGTLTYSGNTIYF. CDR3 in DNA: TGTGCCAGCCTCCCTCCGGGGACACTTACCTACTCTGGAAACACCATATATTTT.

This clonotype occurred a few times. The rearrangement links TRBV20-1 to TRBJ2-1; 9 bases map to TRBD2. The CDR3 loop spans 14 amino acids. V dropped 3 bases and J dropped 7; count of bases not matched to a gene: 7. The germline gives CDR1 DFQATT, CDR2 SNEGSKA (reference sequence). The CDR3 bases are TGCAGTGCTAGCGCGTCTAGCGGGATAAATGAGCAGTTCTTC. Its protein is CSASASSGINEQFF.

At least ten counts were recorded for this clonotype. V is TRBV6-1 and J is TRBJ2-7, with D possibly TRBD1 on 5 matching bases. Germline loops: CDR1 MNHNS, CDR2 SASEGT. CDR3 length equals 14 residues. Trimming cost V 3 bases and J 5 bases, with 14 bases left between them. For the CDR3, the DNA is TGTGCCAGCAGTGACACAGGTGCCGGAGACGAGCAGTACTTC. Amino acid sequence: CASSDTGAGDEQYF.

There are many counts of this clonotype. The chain has TRBV15 and TRBJ1-3; 7 positions match TRBD1. CDR1 is LNHNV, CDR2 YYDKDF, per germline (reference sequence). V lost 2 bases to trimming and J lost 1 base; unmatched junction nucleotides: 11. The CDR3 runs 18 residues. Here the CDR3 DNA reads TGTGCCACCAGCAGAACCTACCGACAGGGAAGGTCTGGAAACACCATATATTTT. This translates into CATSRTYRQGRSGNTIYF.

There are many counts of this clonotype. CDR3 bases: TGTGCCAGCAGCCTGAGCGGCTCGGGGGGGGCCTACTATAATTCACCCCTCCACTTT. It encodes CASSLSGSGGAYYNSPLHF. The chain uses TRBV4-2 and TRBJ1-6; possible D gene TRBD1, 6 bases. The CDR3 covers 19 residues. Trimming stripped 4 bases from V and 3 bases from J, with 22 bases between. Germline loops: CDR1 LGHNA, CDR2 YNFKEQ.

This clonotype was detected ten times or more. The J gene is TRBJ1-1, the V gene TRBV3-1; the D is unclear. CDR1 LGHDT and CDR2 YNNKEL come from the germline V gene (reference sequence). CDR3 length: 17 residues. V gave up 3 bases and J gave up 0 bases, with 17 bases separating them. CDR3: CASSHPGFGMMNTEAFF. CDR3 nucleotides: TGTGCCAGCAGCCATCCCGGGTTCGGGATGATGAACACTGAAGCTTTCTTT.

This clonotype was picked up many times. The V and J genes are TRBV5-1 and TRBJ1-1, with D possibly being TRBD1 (5 bases). The CDR3 extends over 14 amino acids. V lost 2 bases and J 1 base, leaving 9 bases between the germline ends. Per the germline V gene, CDR1 is SGHRS and CDR2 is YFSETQ. The CDR3 DNA follows: TGCGCCAGCAGCTTCCACGGGACGAACACTGAAGCTTTCTTT. The encoded protein is CASSFHGTNTEAFF.

Remarks on this clonotype: The conserved final phenylalanine or tryptophan is absent from the CDR3, which likely points to a read error. The chain is built from TRBV20-1 and TRBJ1-1; D is unresolved. Trimming left V 4 bases short and J 5 bases short, with 14 bases between. This CDR3 contains 13 residues. Germline loops: CDR1 DFQATT, CDR2 SNEGSKA (reference sequence). The chain's CDR3 is CSANGGWETEAFN. CDR3 coding DNA: TGCAGTGCTAATGGTGGCTGGGAGACTGAAGCTTTCAAT.

In its sample, this clonotype was seen a few times. The genes are TRBV20-1 and TRBJ2-7; 8 bases fit TRBD2. J lost 2 bases, V lost 7 bases, and 10 bases had no gene match. Germline CDR1 DFQATT, CDR2 SNEGSKA (reference sequence). The length of the CDR3 is 14 residues. The DNA of the CDR3 is TGCAGTGGAAGGTCGGGGGGGGCCCCCTACGAGCAGTACTTC. Encoded protein: CSGRSGGAPYEQYF.